The sequence of this T cell receptor beta chain was determined in a study of T cell repertoires in cytomegalovirus infection. At the level of the study: Both a matching HLA type and CMV infection were indicated by public TCR beta signatures. Findings of the study overall: The cumulative frequency of public TCR beta families identified carriers of CMV plus the relevant HLA. In two of eight donors, the top clonotype was HLA-C-restricted CMV-specific.

The germline V and J ends were trimmed by 2 bases and 1 base, with 12 bases remaining between them. The CDR3 extends over 17 amino acids. Germline values: CDR1 MDHEN, CDR2 SYDVKM. TCRdb reprocessed the reads via MiXCR and lists one record per CDR3 protein. The sample contains 300,000 or so distinct CDR3 sequences, about 25% of which appear only once. This clonotype was counted many times. The antigen is unknown. The origin of this receptor is a human donor in good health (CMV status not recorded). Some clones in this sample may be carry-over from other donors' samples. This chain links TRBV28 with TRBJ2-6; D gene ambiguous. The sequenced material came from PBMCs. The CDR3 sequence: CASSLLPPESGANVLTF. The CDR3 DNA reads as TGTGCCAGCAGTTTACTACCCCCTGAGTCTGGGGCCAACGTCCTGACTTTC. Variable domain in full (rest from reference TRBV28 and TRBJ2-6): DVKVTQSSRYLVKRTGEKVFLECVQDMDHENMFWYRQDPGLGLRLIYFSYDVKMKEKGDIPEGYSVSREKKERFSLILESASTNQTSMYLCASSLLPPESGANVLTFGAGSRLTVL.